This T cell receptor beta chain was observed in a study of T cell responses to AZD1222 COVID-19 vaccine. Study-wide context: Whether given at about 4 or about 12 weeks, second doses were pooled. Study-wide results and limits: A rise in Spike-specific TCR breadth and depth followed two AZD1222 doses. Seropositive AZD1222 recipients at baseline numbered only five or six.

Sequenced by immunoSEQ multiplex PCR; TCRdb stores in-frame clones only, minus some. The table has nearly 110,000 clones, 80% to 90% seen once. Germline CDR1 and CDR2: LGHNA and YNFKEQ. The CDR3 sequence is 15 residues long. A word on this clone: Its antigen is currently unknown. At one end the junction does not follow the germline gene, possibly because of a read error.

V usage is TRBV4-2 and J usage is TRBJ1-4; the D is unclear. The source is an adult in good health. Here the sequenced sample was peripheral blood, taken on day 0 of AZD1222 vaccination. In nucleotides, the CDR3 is TGTGCCAGCAGCCAAACCAGGAGCACTAACGAAAAACTGTTTTTT. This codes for CASSQTRSTNEKLFF.